The present entry profiles one T cell receptor (beta chain) with its context. Its antigen is not identified. The sample belongs to a study of cytomegalovirus exposure and HLA in healthy donors. The study's findings and limits: Compared with the approximately 680-donor mean, an Asian-associated ancestry cluster reportedly had fewer N-insertions, according to a later analysis. In a later analysis, V- and J-gene trimming of beta chains associated with a DCLRE1C missense variant, replicated independently.

The study ran its PCR with 60 Vbeta and 13 Jbeta primers. Produced via immunoSEQ multiplex PCR; TCRdb's table is partial and in-frame only. The table has 150,000 to 180,000 clones, 70% to 80% seen once. Healthy bone marrow donors supplied every sample. This clonotype was sampled from a woman between 40 and 55 years old in good health and CMV-seronegative. Sequencing was performed on PBMCs.

CDR3 in DNA: TGTGCCAGCAGTTCAACGGGGTCGAACTATGGCTACACCTTC. Translation: CASSSTGSNYGYTF. V is TRBV6-5 and J is TRBJ1-2; D not certain. CDR3 length equals 14 residues. The V and J ends lost 4 bases and 2 bases respectively, with 11 bases between them. Germline V gene data show CDR1 as MNHEY and CDR2 as SVGAGI.